One and the same sample provided the 8 T cell receptor beta chains below, sequenced in a study of CD8+CD57+ T cells in acquired aplastic anemia. By flow cytometry, patients selected for sequencing had shown an expansion of CD8+CD57+ cells. The TCR beta profiling, which covered VDJ combination and CDR3 sequence, was carried out using genomic DNA as the template. TCRdb reprocessed the reads via MiXCR and lists one record per CDR3 protein. Of around 250,000 distinct CDR3 sequences listed, roughly 82% were seen once; the top ten hold over 35%. Sample: sorted CD4+, CD8+, or CD8+CD57+ T cells (not recorded which) from PBMCs. These receptors were collected from a human donor with aplastic anemia.

As regards this clonotype: A read error is likely, as this CDR3 ends without the conserved phenylalanine or tryptophan. The DNA is left out, because the CDR3 cannot be placed on it with certainty; the CDR3 is given as TCRdb lists it. CDR3 in amino acids: CASSIPTLAGKAQSQ. This rearrangement joins TRBV19 to TRBJ2-1; the table assigns TRBD2, which was not confirmed against the DNA. Ends included, the CDR3 has 15 residues. Germline V gives CDR1 LNHDA, CDR2 SQIVND (reference sequence).

This clonotype was detected once. An end of the junction differs from the germline gene, which may be a read error. The J gene is TRBJ2-5, the V gene TRBV7-9; the D gene is possibly TRBD1 (6 bases). The CDR3 is made up of 14 amino acids. Germline V gene sequence: CDR1 SEHNR, CDR2 FQNEAQ (reference sequence). The CDR3 DNA follows: TGTGCCACCAGCAGGGGCTCGGGCGCAGCGACCCAGTACTTC. It codes for CATSRGSGAATQYF.

The V gene is TRBV7-9, the J gene TRBJ1-2, with D unclear. V lost 7 bases and J 10 bases, leaving 28 bases between the germline ends. From germline, CDR1 is SEHNR and CDR2 FQNEAQ (reference sequence). CDR3 length: 16 amino acids. The CDR3 loop reads CASTLGRVPSVANYTF. DNA for the CDR3: TGTGCCAGCACCCTGGGGAGGGTCCCCTCCGTGGCCAACTACACCTTC.

The chain employs TRBV7-3 and TRBJ1-1, with D tentatively TRBD1 (5 bases). Germline CDR1 SGHTA, CDR2 FQGTGA. The V end was cut by 2 bases, the J end by 13 bases, with 23 bases between. The CDR3 runs to 15 residues. CDR3 loop: CASSLERTPDTQDFF. CDR3 coding DNA: TGTGCCAGCAGCTTAGAGCGGACACCCGATACGCAGGATTTCTTT.

As concerns this clonotype: At one end the junction does not follow the germline gene, possibly because of a read error. The V and J genes are TRBV7-2 and TRBJ1-3, with a possible D match to TRBD1 (5 bases). CDR1 and CDR2 from the germline V gene are SGHTA and FQGNSA. The CDR3 has 13 amino acids. Written as DNA, the CDR3 is TGTGCCAGCAGCTTGGGGTCTGGACACAACATACAGTTT. It codes for CASSLGSGHNIQF. Variable domain in full (rest from reference TRBV7-2 and TRBJ1-3): GAGVSQSPSNKVTEKGKDVELRCDPISGHTALYWYRQSLGQGLEFLIYFQGNSAPDKSGLPSDRFSAERTGGSVSTLTIQRTQQEDSAVYLCASSLGSGHNIQFGEGSWLTVV.

Turning to this clonotype: At one boundary the junction diverges from the germline segment, which might be a read error. This chain links TRBV2 with TRBJ2-5, with no clear D. The germline CDR1 and CDR2 sequences are SNHLY and FYNNEI. The CDR3 runs 14 residues. CDR3 protein: CASRDGGTHTTQYF. CDR3 DNA: TGTGCCAGCAGGGACGGCGGCACCCATACGACCCAGTATTTC.

Turning to this clonotype: The germline gene is not matched at one end of the junction; a read error may be the cause. The chain has TRBV7-8 and TRBJ2-3; TRBD2 matches at 8 bases. Germline CDR1 and CDR2: SGHVS and FQNEAQ. There are 13 residues in the CDR3. The CDR3 protein is CASGVAGTHDPQF. The CDR3 DNA reads TGTGCCAGCGGCGTAGCGGGAACACATGATCCGCAGTTT.

This chain uses TRBV7-2 with TRBJ1-4; D unclear. V was pared by 5 bases and J by 8 bases, with 9 bases between. CDR1 and CDR2 from the germline V gene are SGHTA and FQGNSA. The CDR3 consists of 12 residues. CDR3 amino acids: CASSVFGEKLFF. The CDR3 nucleotides read TGTGCCAGCAGCGTCTTTGGAGAAAAACTGTTTTTT.